The 2 T cell receptor beta chains presented below share a single source sample, sequenced in a study of shared clonotypes between healthy human individuals. Clones were read by immunoSEQ multiplex PCR, and TCRdb kept only the in-frame ones, dropping some. The sample has about 980,000 clones, 60% to 85% seen once. The sequencing sample was made of memory CD4+ T cells sorted from blood. Specified subset: CD45RA-negative fraction. These receptors were collected from a man in his late teens or twenties in good health.

The V gene is TRBV4-1, the J gene TRBJ2-7; D is unclear. The CDR3 sequence is 19 residues long. V lost 0 bases and J lost 3, with 24 bases in between. In germline, CDR1 is MGHRA, CDR2 YSYEKL. The CDR3 sequence is CASSQDPGVGRPTRYEQYF. CDR3 nucleotide sequence: TGCGCCAGCAGCCAAGACCCCGGTGTAGGAAGGCCGACCCGCTACGAGCAGTACTTC.

This rearrangement joins TRBV28 to TRBJ2-7, with TRBD1 matching over 10 bases. Trimming removed 5 bases from V and 3 bases from J; junction bases left unmatched: 7. CDR3 length: 15 residues. Germline CDR1 MDHEN, CDR2 SYDVKM. In DNA form, the CDR3 reads TGTGCCAGCAGTGAATCCGGGACAGGGGTCTACGAGCAGTACTTC. Its protein product is CASSESGTGVYEQYF.